The following is a T cell receptor beta chain sequence with its context. These data belong to a study of CD8 T cells in Susac syndrome. RNA totalling about 0.5 to 1 ug underwent reverse transcription with random hexamers. The TCR beta CDR3 was amplified by immunoSEQ multiplex PCR across 54 Vbeta, 13 Jbeta. TCRdb re-called the immunoSEQ multiplex PCR reads through MiXCR, storing one row per CDR3 protein. This sample carries around 300,000 distinct CDR3 sequences, about nine tenths of them seen once, and the ten largest clones take more than 0.15%. Germline assignment: CDR1 SEHNR and CDR2 FQNEAQ (reference sequence). The CDR3 consists of 13 residues. V was pared by 1 base and J by 7 bases, with 11 bases between.

The sequencing input was CD8+ T cells from PBMCs. The TCR originated in a human donor with multiple sclerosis. The chain has TRBV7-9 and TRBJ2-7; D not resolved. The CDR3 here is CASSLVRPVEQYF. The DNA of the CDR3 is TGTGCCAGCAGCTTAGTTCGGCCCGTTGAGCAGTACTTC.